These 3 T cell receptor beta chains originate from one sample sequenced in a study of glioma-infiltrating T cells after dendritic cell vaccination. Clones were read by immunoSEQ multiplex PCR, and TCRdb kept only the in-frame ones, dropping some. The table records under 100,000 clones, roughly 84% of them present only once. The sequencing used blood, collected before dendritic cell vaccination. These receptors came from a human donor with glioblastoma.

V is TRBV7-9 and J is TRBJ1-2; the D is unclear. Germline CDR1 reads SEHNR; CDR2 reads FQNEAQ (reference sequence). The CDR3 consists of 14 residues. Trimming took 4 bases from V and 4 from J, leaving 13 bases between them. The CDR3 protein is CASSSEALLYGYTF. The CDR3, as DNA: TGTGCCAGCAGCTCCGAGGCCTTACTCTATGGCTACACCTTC.

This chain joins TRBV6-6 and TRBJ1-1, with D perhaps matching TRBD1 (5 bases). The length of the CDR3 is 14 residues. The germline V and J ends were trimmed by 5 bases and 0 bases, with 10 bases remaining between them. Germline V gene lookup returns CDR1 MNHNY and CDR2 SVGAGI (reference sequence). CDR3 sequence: CASSQQALNTEAFF. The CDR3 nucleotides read TGTGCCAGCAGTCAACAGGCCCTGAACACTGAAGCTTTCTTT.

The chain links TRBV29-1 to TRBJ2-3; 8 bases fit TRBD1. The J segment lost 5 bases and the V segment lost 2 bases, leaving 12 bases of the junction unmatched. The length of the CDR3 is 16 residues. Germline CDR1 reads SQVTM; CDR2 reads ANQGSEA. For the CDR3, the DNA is TGCAGCGTTGAAAACCCCGCAGGGGGCATGGGAGATACGCAGTATTTT. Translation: CSVENPAGGMGDTQYF.